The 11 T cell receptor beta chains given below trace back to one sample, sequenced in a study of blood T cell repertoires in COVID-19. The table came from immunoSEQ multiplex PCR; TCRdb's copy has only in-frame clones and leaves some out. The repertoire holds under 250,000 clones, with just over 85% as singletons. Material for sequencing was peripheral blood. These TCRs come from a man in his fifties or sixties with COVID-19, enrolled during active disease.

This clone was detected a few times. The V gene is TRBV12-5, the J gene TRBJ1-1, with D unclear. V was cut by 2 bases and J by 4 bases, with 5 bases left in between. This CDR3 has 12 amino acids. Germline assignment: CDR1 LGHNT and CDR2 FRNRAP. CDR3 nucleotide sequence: TGTGCTAGTGGTTTGAAGAGCACTGAAGCTTTCTTT. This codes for CASGLKSTEAFF. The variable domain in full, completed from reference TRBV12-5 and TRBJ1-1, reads DARVTQTPRHKVTEMGQEVTMRCQPILGHNTVFWYRQTMMQGLELLAYFRNRAPLDDSGMPKDRFSAEMPDATLATLKIQPSEPRDSAVYFCASGLKSTEAFFGQGTRLTVV.

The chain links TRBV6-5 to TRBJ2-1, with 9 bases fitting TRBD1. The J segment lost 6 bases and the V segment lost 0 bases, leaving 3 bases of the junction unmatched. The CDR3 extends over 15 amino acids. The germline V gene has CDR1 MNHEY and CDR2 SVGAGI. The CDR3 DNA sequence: TGTGCCAGCAGTTACTCCGGGACAGGGTCCAATGAGCAGTTCTTC. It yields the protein CASSYSGTGSNEQFF.

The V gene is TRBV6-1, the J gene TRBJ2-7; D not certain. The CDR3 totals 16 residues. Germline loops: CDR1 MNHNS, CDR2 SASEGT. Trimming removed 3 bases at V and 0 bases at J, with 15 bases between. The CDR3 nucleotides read TGTGCCAGCAGTGATACAAGAGTGACATTCTCCTACGAGCAGTACTTC. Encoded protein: CASSDTRVTFSYEQYF.

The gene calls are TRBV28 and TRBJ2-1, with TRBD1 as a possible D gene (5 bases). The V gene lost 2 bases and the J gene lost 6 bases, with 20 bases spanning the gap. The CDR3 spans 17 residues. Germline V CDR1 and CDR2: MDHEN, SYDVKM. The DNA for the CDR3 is TGTGCCAGCAGTTTAGGGGCTTGGGCTGCGAAACCCAATGAGCAGTTCTTC. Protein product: CASSLGAWAAKPNEQFF.

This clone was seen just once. CDR3 protein: CAWLYGANVLTF. In nucleotides, the CDR3 is TGTGCCTGGCTCTACGGGGCCAACGTCCTGACTTTC. The chain uses TRBV30 and TRBJ2-6; no definite D call. Deletions cut 5 bases from V and 4 bases from J, with 6 bases between. Per the germline V gene, CDR1 is GTSNPN and CDR2 is SVGIG (reference sequence). There are 12 residues in the CDR3.

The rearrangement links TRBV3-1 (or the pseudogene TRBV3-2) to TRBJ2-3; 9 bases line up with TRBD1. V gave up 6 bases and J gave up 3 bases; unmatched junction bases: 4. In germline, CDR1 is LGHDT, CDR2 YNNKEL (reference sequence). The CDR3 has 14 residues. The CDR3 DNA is TGTGCCAGCAGACCCGGGACAGGGACAGATACGCAGTATTTT. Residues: CASRPGTGTDTQYF.

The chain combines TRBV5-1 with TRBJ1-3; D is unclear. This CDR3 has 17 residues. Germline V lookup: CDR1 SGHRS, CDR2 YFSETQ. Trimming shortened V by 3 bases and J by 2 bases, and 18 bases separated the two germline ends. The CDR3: CASSWEGGMSTGNTIYF. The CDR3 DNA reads TGCGCCAGCAGCTGGGAGGGCGGCATGTCCACTGGAAACACCATATATTTT.

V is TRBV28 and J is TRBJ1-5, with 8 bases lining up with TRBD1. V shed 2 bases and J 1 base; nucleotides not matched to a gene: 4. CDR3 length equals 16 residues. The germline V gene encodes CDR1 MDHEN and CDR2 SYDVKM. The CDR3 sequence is CASSLPDRVSNQPQHF. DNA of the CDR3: TGTGCCAGCAGTTTACCGGACAGGGTAAGCAATCAGCCCCAGCATTTT.

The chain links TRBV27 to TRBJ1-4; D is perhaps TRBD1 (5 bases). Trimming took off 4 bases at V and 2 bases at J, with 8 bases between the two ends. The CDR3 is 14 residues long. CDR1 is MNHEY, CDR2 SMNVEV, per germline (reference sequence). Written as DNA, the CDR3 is TGTGCCAGCAGTTCGGACAACACTAATGAAAAACTGTTTTTT. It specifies CASSSDNTNEKLFF. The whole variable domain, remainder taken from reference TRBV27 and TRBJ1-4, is EAQVTQNPRYLITVTGKKLTVTCSQNMNHEYMSWYRQDPGLGLRQIYYSMNVEVTDKGDVPEGYKVSRKEKRNFPLILESPSPNQTSLYFCASSSDNTNEKLFFGSGTQLSVL.

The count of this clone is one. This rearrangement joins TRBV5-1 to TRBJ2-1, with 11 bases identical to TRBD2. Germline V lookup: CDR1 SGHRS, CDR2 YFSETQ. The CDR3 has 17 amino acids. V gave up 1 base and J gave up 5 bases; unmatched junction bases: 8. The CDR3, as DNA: TGCGCCAGCAGCTTGCGGGCCGGGACTAGCGGTAACAATGAGCAGTTCTTC. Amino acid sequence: CASSLRAGTSGNNEQFF.

The CDR3 DNA sequence: TGTGCCAGCTCACCAATAAGGGGGGGCCTGGCAGATACGCAGTATTTT. It encodes CASSPIRGGLADTQYF. The chain links TRBV18 to TRBJ2-3, with TRBD2 as a possible D gene (7 bases). Germline V gives CDR1 KGHSH, CDR2 LQKENI. There are 16 residues in the CDR3. V was trimmed by 2 bases and J by 4 bases, leaving 16 bases between them.